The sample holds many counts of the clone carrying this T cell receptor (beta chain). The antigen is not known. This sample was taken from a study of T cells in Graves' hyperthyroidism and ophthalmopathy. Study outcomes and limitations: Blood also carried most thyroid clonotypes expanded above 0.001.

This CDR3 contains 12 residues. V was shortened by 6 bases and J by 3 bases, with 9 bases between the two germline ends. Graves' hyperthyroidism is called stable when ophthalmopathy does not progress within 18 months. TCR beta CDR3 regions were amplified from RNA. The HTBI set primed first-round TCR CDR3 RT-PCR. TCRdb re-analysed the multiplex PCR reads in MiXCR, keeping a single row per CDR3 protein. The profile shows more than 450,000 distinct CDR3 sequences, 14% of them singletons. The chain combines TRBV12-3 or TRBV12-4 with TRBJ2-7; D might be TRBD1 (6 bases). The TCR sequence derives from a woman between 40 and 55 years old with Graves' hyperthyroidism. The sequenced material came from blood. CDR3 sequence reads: CASRDSYYEQYF. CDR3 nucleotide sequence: TGTGCCAGCAGGGACAGTTACTACGAGCAGTACTTC.